The entry that follows covers one T cell receptor (beta chain) sequence. This record comes from a study of blood T cell repertoires in COVID-19. Methods used by the authors: Amplification of reference gene primers was used by the study to estimate nucleated cell counts. TCRdb's table, derived via immunoSEQ multiplex PCR, lists solely in-frame clones and lacks some. D and trimming come from the DNA, and the V and J calls and clone size come from that table. The sample includes fewer than 450,000 clones, around 87% of them seen just once. V shed 9 bases and J shed 5 bases, with 10 bases lying between them. The CDR3 runs to 11 residues. From germline, CDR1 is LNHDA and CDR2 SQIVND (reference sequence).

The receptor's source is a woman in her 50s with COVID-19, enrolled during active disease. The rearrangement joins TRBV19 to TRBJ1-2, with D unresolved. The sample consisted of peripheral blood. The CDR3: CASRGDYGYTF. In DNA, the CDR3 is TGTGCCAGCCGAGGCGATTATGGCTACACCTTC. The full variable domain, its missing parts supplied by reference TRBV19 and TRBJ1-2, is DGGITQSPKYLFRKEGQNVTLSCEQNLNHDAMYWYRQDPGQGLRLIYYSQIVNDFQKGDIAEGYSVSREKKESFPLTVTSAQKNPTAFYLCASRGDYGYTFGSGTRLTVV.